The rows below give T cell receptor beta chains drawn from one sample of a study of CD8+ T cells in alopecia areata. TCRdb's table, derived via immunoSEQ multiplex PCR, lists solely in-frame clones and lacks some. This table holds about 160,000 clones, around 47% found once. Sequencing was performed on CD4+ T cells sorted from blood. All receptors come from a human donor with alopecia areata. The CDR3 runs from the conserved cysteine through the conserved F or W. A D gene is named only where the DNA matches it firmly. Clone size is stated in some rows and not others, as once, few, many or a class when expanded.

NA	few	TRBV29-1	TRBJ1-1	TGCAGCGTTGAAGGGGTACAGACACAAGCTTTCTTT	CSVEGVQTQAFF
NA	few	TRBV6-5	TRBJ2-2	TGTGCCACAATCCCACGAGGGAACACCGGGGAGCTGTTTTTT	CATIPRGNTGELFF
TRBD2	NA	TRBV29-1	TRBJ2-3	TGCAGCGTCCGGGGGGGGCCAGATACGCAGTATTTT	CSVRGGPDTQYF
TRBD2	few	TRBV6-1	TRBJ2-1	TGTGCCAGCAGTGAGTTAGCGGGAGTGGTCTACAATGAGCAGTTCTTC	CASSELAGVVYNEQFF
TRBD2	few	TRBV9	TRBJ2-1	TGTGCCAGCAGCGTAGACCCACTAGCGGGTGCCCAAAATGAGCAGTTCTTC	CASSVDPLAGAQNEQFF
NA	NA	TRBV5-1	TRBJ1-1	TGCGCCAGCAGCCCTGCAGGGAAGATGGACACTGAAGCTTTCTTT	CASSPAGKMDTEAFF
NA	once	TRBV5-1	TRBJ2-7	TGCGCCAGCAGCTTGGAATCGGAGGGACTTCGCGAGCAGTACTTC	CASSLESEGLREQYF
TRBD2	NA	TRBV4-1	TRBJ2-1	TGCGCCAGCAGCCAAGGGACTAGCGGGAGCTCCTACAATGAGCAGTTCTTC	CASSQGTSGSSYNEQFF
TRBD1	few	TRBV14	TRBJ2-7	TGTGCCAGCAGCCGGACAGGGACCTACGAGCAGTACTTC	CASSRTGTYEQYF
NA	NA	TRBV4-1	TRBJ2-1	TGCGCCAGCAGCCAAGAGCTCTCGACAACCCATTTCAATGAGCAGTTCTTC	CASSQELSTTHFNEQFF
NA	NA	TRBV29-1	TRBJ2-3	TGCAGCGTTTACAGGCCTAGCACAGATACGCAGTATTTT	CSVYRPSTDTQYF
NA	NA	TRBV2	TRBJ2-1	TGTGCCAGCAGCCTAGGGTACAATGAGCAGTTCTTC	CASSLGYNEQFF
NA	NA	TRBV5-1	TRBJ1-1	TGCGCCAGCAGCTGGGTCCCGGGACAACCGGGGGCTTTCTTT	CASSWVPGQPGAFF
NA	few	TRBV7-6	TRBJ2-2	TGTGCCAGCAGCTTAGGCGCAGGCGGGGAGCTGTTTTTT	CASSLGAGGELFF
NA	few	TRBV29-1	TRBJ2-3	TGCAGCACTGTTTTGGGGTTGTCAGATACGCAGTATTTT	CSTVLGLSDTQYF
TRBD1	NA	TRBV29-1	TRBJ1-2	TGCAGCGTTCGGGACAGGGGGCGATCGGCCTACTATGGCTACACCTTC	CSVRDRGRSAYYGYTF
TRBD1	once	TRBV19	TRBJ2-7	TGTGCCAGTAGTATTCGGGCTGTTCTCGGGACAGGGATAACCTACGAGCAGTACTTC	CASSIRAVLGTGITYEQYF
NA	NA	TRBV2	TRBJ2-3	TGTGCCAGCAGTGAAAGGGCGGGACGAGATACGCAGTATTTT	CASSERAGRDTQYF
NA	few	TRBV7-2	TRBJ2-1	TGTGCCAGCAGCTTAGTCGATACTAGGGCCCACAATGAGCAGTTCTTC	CASSLVDTRAHNEQFF
NA	NA	TRBV28	TRBJ1-1	TGTGCCAGCAGCCCTTGGCTTGCTGAAGCTTTCTTT	CASSPWLAEAFF
TRBD1	NA	TRBV2	TRBJ2-2	TGTGCCAGCGGACAGGAGAACACCGGGGAGCTGTTTTTT	CASGQENTGELFF
NA	NA	TRBV28	TRBJ2-7	TGTGCCAGCAGTTTAAGTGTGGGGGCTGGAAACGAGCAGTACTTC	CASSLSVGAGNEQYF
NA	few	TRBV27	TRBJ1-2	TGTGCCAGCAGTGGAAGTGGGCAGGGATTGAACTATGGCTACACCTTC	CASSGSGQGLNYGYTF
TRBD1	few	TRBV29-1	TRBJ1-2	TGCAGCGTTGACCGGACAGGGAATTTCTATGGCTACACCTTC	CSVDRTGNFYGYTF
TRBD2	NA	TRBV2	TRBJ2-7	TGTGCCAGCAAAAGCGGGGTCTTAATTTACGAGCAGTACTTC	CASKSGVLIYEQYF
TRBD2	NA	TRBV29-1	TRBJ2-3	TGCAGCGTTAGGGGACGGAAACTAGCGGGTGCTACAGATACGCAGTATTTT	CSVRGRKLAGATDTQYF
NA	NA	TRBV29-1	TRBJ2-5	TGCAGCGTGGGGGAGACCCAGTACTTC	CSVGETQYF
NA	NA	TRBV5-4	TRBJ2-7	TGTGCCAGCAGCTTCGAAGGAGTTAGCTCCTACGAGCAGTACTTC	CASSFEGVSSYEQYF
TRBD1	NA	TRBV4-1	TRBJ2-4	TGCGCCAGCAGCCAAGATGAAGGGACAGGAGAACGTTTAGCCAAAAACATTCAGTACTTC	CASSQDEGTGERLAKNIQYF
NA	NA	TRBV2	TRBJ2-1	TGTGCCAGCATTGGGAGGAGCTCCTACAATGAGCAGTTCTTC	CASIGRSSYNEQFF
NA	few	TRBV28	TRBJ2-7	TGTGCCAGCAGACATCGAGGACACGAGCAGTACTTC	CASRHRGHEQYF
NA	NA	TRBV7-8	TRBJ2-1	TGTGCCAGCAGCTTAGTTCCGACTGGCTATTCCTACAATGAGCAGTTCTTC	CASSLVPTGYSYNEQFF
NA	NA	TRBV6-5	TRBJ1-1	TGTGCCAGCAGTTACCTCCGGACTACTGAAGCTTTCTTT	CASSYLRTTEAFF
TRBD1	NA	TRBV29-1	TRBJ2-7	TGCAGCGTGGCAGATAACAGGGGCCAAAGGTACGAGCAGTACTTC	CSVADNRGQRYEQYF
NA	once	TRBV6-1	TRBJ2-7	TGTGCCAGCAGTGGAAAACAGGGTACCCCCGAGCAGTACTTC	CASSGKQGTPEQYF
TRBD1	few	TRBV25-1	TRBJ2-6	TGTGCCAGCAGTGAAGGGACAGCAGGGGCCAACGTCCTGACTTTC	CASSEGTAGANVLTF
NA	few	TRBV7-9	TRBJ1-4	TGTGCCAGCAGCTTAGCGCAGGCGAGGGGAAAACTGTTTTTT	CASSLAQARGKLFF
TRBD1	few	TRBV29-1	TRBJ2-5	TGCAGCGTTCCGGGACAGCAAGAGACCCAGTACTTC	CSVPGQQETQYF
NA	NA	TRBV29-1	TRBJ1-2	TGCAGCGTTCGGGAGGTGGGGAACACAACTAACTATGGCTACACCTTC	CSVREVGNTTNYGYTF
NA	NA	TRBV2	TRBJ1-1	TGTGCCAGCCTACGGCGGGGGTCACCGAACACTGAAGCTTTCTTT	CASLRRGSPNTEAFF
NA	NA	TRBV4-1	TRBJ1-2	TGCGCCAGCAGCCAAGGGTTTACAGGGCCCCCAACTAACTATGGCTACACCTTC	CASSQGFTGPPTNYGYTF
NA	NA	TRBV25-1	TRBJ2-7	TGTGCCAGCAGTGACTCCCAGCGGGAGCAGTACTTC	CASSDSQREQYF
NA	NA	TRBV29-1	TRBJ1-2	TGCAGCGTTGAAGATCGACAGAACAGCTACACCTTC	CSVEDRQNSYTF
NA	NA	TRBV4-1	TRBJ2-2	TGCGCCAGCAGCCAAGATGGACAGACGAACACCGGGGAGCTGTTTTTT	CASSQDGQTNTGELFF
NA	NA	TRBV5-1	TRBJ2-7	TGCGCCAGCAGCTTGGGCAGTGGACTTACGAGGGGGAAGCAGTACTTC	CASSLGSGLTRGKQYF